This T cell receptor (beta chain) was recovered during a study of T cell repertoires in cytomegalovirus infection (dated by TCRdb to between 2018 and 2021). Regarding the study in general: Donor HLA type was relevant to the analysis, as public TCR beta signatures indicated carriage of CMV infection together with the matching HLA type.

The germline V and J ends show losses of 6 bases and 6 bases respectively, and no gene match explains 11 bases of the junction. Counted from cysteine to phenylalanine, this CDR3 has 15 amino acids. The retained sequence is limited to the CDR3, 45 bases, with the frame set at the first base. CDR1 and CDR2, looked up from the germline V gene, are MNHEY and SVGEGT. About this clonotype itself: It has no known antigen specificity. Base-call qualities are not available, and no considerably larger clone is one nucleotide away.

The instrument given in TCRdb is Illumina HiSeq 1500. TCRdb applied fastp at Q25 and MiXCR to the public reads, then kept only in-frame beta chains. All rows with the same CDR3 protein become a single entry with the most common DNA and genes. Present in this sample are more than 400,000 distinct CDR3 sequences, about 30% of which were seen just once. Approximately 13% of the sample is held by the ten biggest clonotypes. Overall study results and their limits: In both this cohort and an independent cohort of 352 donors, the cumulative frequency of public TCR beta family members distinguished carriers of CMV infection plus the relevant HLA type. The ex vivo response was dominated by HLA-C-restricted CMV-specific TCR beta clonotypes, which also provided the single most frequent clonotype in two of eight donors.

Specimen: PBMCs. The source is a human donor in good health (CMV status not recorded). Some clones in this sample may be carry-over from other donors' samples. The rearranged segments are TRBV6-2 or TRBV6-3 and TRBJ2-1; 7 nucleotides in the junction match TRBD2. CDR3 protein: CASSLLWRESNEQFF. The sequence in DNA is TGTGCCAGCAGCCTGCTTTGGCGGGAGAGCAATGAGCAGTTCTTC.